These 29 T cell receptor beta chains were sequenced from one sample in a study of cytomegalovirus exposure and HLA in healthy donors. The PCR had 60 Vbeta and 13 Jbeta primers. Clones were sequenced by immunoSEQ multiplex PCR, and TCRdb holds only the in-frame ones, with some missing. The sample yields about 140,000 clones, roughly four fifths seen once. Input material: PBMCs. The receptors originated from a woman aged 45-65 years in good health and CMV-seropositive.

There are a few counts of this clone. V usage is TRBV7-6 and J usage is TRBJ1-1; D ambiguous. The CDR3 covers 14 residues. The germline V and J ends were trimmed by 4 bases and 6 bases, with 15 bases remaining between them. Germline V gene sequence: CDR1 SGHVS, CDR2 FNYEAQ. CDR3 bases: TGTGCCAGCAGCTACAACCGGGGTTCCCCTGAAGCTTTCTTT. Translated, it gives CASSYNRGSPEAFF. The full variable domain, completed using reference TRBV7-6 and TRBJ1-1, is GAGVSQSPRYKVTKRGQDVALRCDPISGHVSLYWYRQALGQGPEFLTYFNYEAQQDKSGLPNDRFSAERPEGSISTLTIQRTEQRDSAMYRCASSYNRGSPEAFFGQGTRLTVV.

This clone was seen only a few times. The rearrangement links TRBV15 to TRBJ1-1, with 9 nucleotides matching TRBD1. The CDR3 covers 14 residues. Unmatched junction bases numbered 5, after V lost 5 bases and J lost 4 bases. Germline CDR1 and CDR2: LNHNV and YYDKDF (reference sequence). The chain's CDR3 is CATSPRTGVTEAFF. CDR3 bases: TGTGCCACCAGCCCGCGGACAGGGGTCACTGAAGCTTTCTTT.

The chain links TRBV10-2 to TRBJ2-5; 12 bases map to TRBD1. Germline CDR1 and CDR2: WSHSY and SAAADI. The CDR3 loop spans 17 amino acids. V lost 6 bases to trimming and J lost 5 bases; unmatched junction nucleotides: 13. The CDR3 coding sequence is TGCGCCAGCAGAGCTATACCGGGACAGGGGGCCTGGGAGACCCAGTACTTC. As protein: CASRAIPGQGAWETQYF.

The CDR3 coding sequence is TGCGCCAGCAGCCAAGAGCTCGGACTAGCGGGGGGCGGAAATAAAGATACGCAGTATTTT. It encodes CASSQELGLAGGGNKDTQYF. The chain has TRBV4-3 and TRBJ2-3, with 14 positions matching TRBD2. With V trimmed by 0 bases and J by 5 bases, 13 bases remained unmatched. The CDR3 runs to 20 residues. Germline CDR1 reads LGHNA; CDR2 reads YSLEER.

This clone was detected once. This chain links TRBV6-1 with TRBJ1-2; possibly TRBD1 for D (6 bases). Trimming pared 7 bases from V and 4 bases from J, leaving 16 bases between. Per the germline V gene, CDR1 is MNHNS and CDR2 is SASEGT. This CDR3 comprises 14 residues. This CDR3 reads CASTPGEGGYGYTF. The DNA for the CDR3 is TGTGCCAGCACGCCAGGGGAGGGTGGCTATGGCTACACCTTC.

V gene TRBV5-5 combines with J gene TRBJ1-6, with a possible D match to TRBD1 (5 bases). The germline V gene has CDR1 SGHKS and CDR2 YYEKEE (reference sequence). Trimming took 5 bases from V and 5 from J, leaving 17 bases between them. The CDR3 has 16 amino acids. The CDR3 here is CASSSGGASNNSPLHF. The CDR3, as DNA: TGTGCCAGCAGTTCCGGAGGGGCTTCTAATAATTCACCCCTCCACTTT.

This clone was detected only a few times. The chain joins TRBV19 to TRBJ2-2; 7 bases are shared with TRBD2. V was pared by 5 bases and J by 10 bases, with 13 bases of the junction left unmatched. There are 15 residues in the CDR3. Looked up from germline, CDR1 is LNHDA and CDR2 is SQIVND (reference sequence). The CDR3 DNA reads as TGTGCCAGTAGTTCGATTTGGGGGGGAGAAGTGGAGCTGTTTTTT. It translates to CASSSIWGGEVELFF.

The chain carries TRBV11-2 and TRBJ2-7; D is uncertain. The CDR3 sequence is 12 residues long. Germline CDR1 SGHAT, CDR2 FQNNGV. Trimming removed 6 bases at V and 7 bases at J, with 13 bases between. CDR3 bases: TGTGCCAGCAGATCCGTGGTCAGGGAGCAGTACTTC. Its translation is CASRSVVREQYF.

V gene TRBV25-1 combines with J gene TRBJ1-6; a weak D match, TRBD1 (6 bases). Trimming shortened V by 8 bases and J by 6 bases, and 11 bases separated the two germline ends. This CDR3 spans 13 amino acids. CDR1 MGHDK and CDR2 SYGVNS come from the germline V gene. The CDR3 nucleotides are TGTGCCAGCCACAGGGAGCTTAATTCACCCCTCCACTTT. This translates into CASHRELNSPLHF.

CDR3 DNA: TGTGCCAGCATACCACGGGACAGGGGCCCTCAAAGGGGCTACGAGCAGTACTTC. Its protein product is CASIPRDRGPQRGYEQYF. The chain couples TRBV5-5 to TRBJ2-7, with TRBD1 matching 10 bases. Trimming at V came to 6 bases and at J to 3 bases, leaving 18 bases not matched to a gene. CDR1 is SGHKS and CDR2 is YYEKEE in the germline V gene (reference sequence). This CDR3 contains 18 residues. The full variable domain, rest sourced from reference TRBV5-5 and TRBJ2-7, is DAGVTQSPTHLIKTRGQQVTLRCSPISGHKSVSWYQQVLGQGPQFIFQYYEKEERGRGNFPDRFSARQFPNYSSELNVNALLLGDSALYLCASIPRDRGPQRGYEQYFGPGTRLTVT.

The chain carries TRBV7-9 and TRBJ2-1, with D perhaps matching TRBD2 (5 bases). The CDR3 extends over 13 amino acids. The germline V and J ends were trimmed by 4 bases and 3 bases, with 7 bases remaining between them. CDR1 is SEHNR, CDR2 FQNEAQ, per germline (reference sequence). CDR3 nucleotides: TGTGCCAGCAGCTCCGGACTCTACAATGAGCAGTTCTTC. It codes for CASSSGLYNEQFF.

The chain is built from TRBV7-8 and TRBJ1-1, with D possibly being TRBD1 (5 bases). Germline CDR1 SGHVS, CDR2 FQNEAQ. The CDR3 is made up of 13 amino acids. The V and J ends lost 8 bases and 1 base respectively, with 11 bases between them. CDR3 sequence: CASSRARNTEAFF. CDR3 in DNA: TGTGCCAGCTCCAGGGCCCGGAACACTGAAGCTTTCTTT. Complete variable domain (other parts from reference TRBV7-8 and TRBJ1-1): GAGVSQSPRYKVAKRGQDVALRCDPISGHVSLFWYQQALGQGPEFLTYFQNEAQLDKSGLPSDRFFAERPEGSVSTLKIQRTQQEDSAVYLCASSRARNTEAFFGQGTRLTVV.

The chain is built from TRBV13 and TRBJ2-7; no definite D call. Trimming removed 1 base from V and 2 bases from J, with 9 bases in between. The CDR3 consists of 14 residues. Germline CDR1 is PRHDT and CDR2 is FYEKMQ (reference sequence). The CDR3 reads CASSLESVTYEQYF. The CDR3 region has the DNA TGTGCCAGCAGCTTAGAATCTGTTACCTACGAGCAGTACTTC.

This rearrangement joins TRBV6-1 to TRBJ1-1; 7 bases line up with TRBD1. In germline, CDR1 is MNHNS, CDR2 SASEGT. V gave up 8 bases and J gave up 0 bases; unmatched junction bases: 9. This CDR3 comprises 15 residues. The CDR3 protein is CASRDSHLMNTEAFF. The CDR3 bases are TGTGCCAGCCGGGACAGTCACTTAATGAACACTGAAGCTTTCTTT.

The CDR3 DNA follows: TGTGCCAGCAGCTTGGATCGACAGGCCCCACGGGAGCAGTACTTC. Residues: CASSLDRQAPREQYF. The J gene is TRBJ2-7, the V gene TRBV5-4; maybe TRBD1 (6 bases). Germline V gene lookup returns CDR1 SGHNT and CDR2 YYREEE (reference sequence). This CDR3 has 15 residues. V lost 0 bases and J 7 bases, leaving 17 bases between the germline ends.

In its sample, this clone was seen a few times. The chain couples TRBV5-6 to TRBJ1-6; D call uncertain. CDR3 length equals 14 residues. V gave up 0 bases and J gave up 9 bases, with 10 bases separating them. Germline V gene data show CDR1 as SGHDT and CDR2 as YYEEEE. This CDR3 reads CASSLARGGSPLHF. DNA for the CDR3: TGTGCCAGCAGCTTGGCCCGGGGAGGTTCACCCCTCCACTTT.

The chain joins TRBV4-3 to TRBJ1-6; 11 nucleotides match TRBD1. The germline V gene has CDR1 LGHNA and CDR2 YSLEER. V gave up 5 bases and J gave up 7 bases; unmatched junction bases: 4. This CDR3 has 15 residues. The DNA of the CDR3 is TGCGCCAGCAGCGGGCGGACAGGGGGCAATTCACCCCTCCACTTT. It specifies CASSGRTGGNSPLHF.

V is TRBV21-1 and J is TRBJ2-1; TRBD2 reflects the table's D call only, with no check against the DNA. TRBV21-1 counts as a pseudogene. The CDR3 length is 18 residues. The CDR3 bases are TGTGCCAGCAGCAAATCCCCCGTACAACTAGCGGGGTACAATGAGCAGTTCTTC. Its protein is CASSKSPVQLAGYNEQFF.

This chain joins TRBV5-4 and TRBJ2-5; tentatively, D is TRBD2 (6 bases). With the DNA end fitting TRBJ2-7 better, the J assignment may be wrong. The CDR3 length is 15 residues. Germline V gene sequence: CDR1 SGHNT, CDR2 YYREEE (reference sequence). As DNA, the CDR3 is TGTGCCAGCTCCTATGAGGGGAGGAGCTCCTACGAGCAGTACTTC. It specifies CASSYEGRSSYEQYF.

The chain is built from TRBV9 and TRBJ2-2, with TRBD1 as a possible D gene (5 bases). The germline V gene encodes CDR1 SGDLS and CDR2 YYNGEE. The V and J ends lost 0 bases and 1 base respectively, with 10 bases between them. The CDR3 contains 16 residues. CDR3 nucleotide sequence: TGTGCCAGCAGCGTAGAGGGGCAGGTGAACACCGGGGAGCTGTTTTTT. It specifies CASSVEGQVNTGELFF.

The rearrangement links TRBV5-4 to TRBJ1-2; D not certain. Germline V lookup: CDR1 SGHNT, CDR2 YYREEE (reference sequence). The CDR3 length is 14 residues. V was trimmed by 4 bases and J by 3 bases, leaving 13 bases between them. The CDR3 coding sequence is TGTGCCAGCAGCCCCGCCGGGATGGACTATGGCTACACCTTC. Encoded protein: CASSPAGMDYGYTF.

The chain is built from TRBV14 and TRBJ2-7, with 7 bases that match TRBD1. This CDR3 region has 14 residues. V lost 4 bases, J lost 2 bases, and 5 bases stayed unmatched. CDR1 is SGHDN, CDR2 FVKESK, per germline. CDR3 nucleotides: TGTGCCAGCAGCCTCCGACAGGGACCCTACGAGCAGTACTTC. Its protein product is CASSLRQGPYEQYF.

This rearrangement joins TRBV5-1 to TRBJ2-2, with D maybe TRBD1 (7 bases). The CDR3 runs to 15 residues. The ends were cut back, 3 bases at V and 4 bases at J, with 13 bases in the middle. CDR1 is SGHRS and CDR2 is YFSETQ in the germline V gene. DNA for the CDR3: TGCGCCAGCAGCTCCGGGACAGCGGGCACCGGGGAGCTGTTTTTT. Protein product: CASSSGTAGTGELFF.

This rearrangement joins TRBV19 to TRBJ2-1; D ambiguous. The CDR3 runs to 12 residues. V was trimmed by 7 bases and J by 6 bases, leaving 10 bases between them. Germline CDR1 is LNHDA and CDR2 is SQIVND (reference sequence). For the CDR3, the DNA is TGTGCCAGTAAACCCCCCGGCAATGAGCAGTTCTTC. Protein sequence: CASKPPGNEQFF. Full variable domain (missing parts from reference TRBV19 and TRBJ2-1): DGGITQSPKYLFRKEGQNVTLSCEQNLNHDAMYWYRQDPGQGLRLIYYSQIVNDFQKGDIAEGYSVSREKKESFPLTVTSAQKNPTAFYLCASKPPGNEQFFGPGTRLTVL.

The chain employs TRBV28 and TRBJ2-3; 8 bases line up with TRBD1. V lost 3 bases and J lost 6; bases outside the gene matches: 8. The CDR3 totals 15 residues. Germline values: CDR1 MDHEN, CDR2 SYDVKM. The DNA for the CDR3 is TGTGCCAGCAGTTTTCAGGACAGGGCTAGGGATACGCAGTATTTT. Its protein is CASSFQDRARDTQYF.

The chain uses TRBV28 and TRBJ1-1; D may be TRBD1 (5 bases). CDR1 is MDHEN and CDR2 is SYDVKM in the germline V gene. V lost 5 bases to trimming and J lost 8 bases, with 9 bases between them. The CDR3 sequence is 11 residues long. CDR3 DNA: TGTGCCAGCAGTAAGACAGTGGAAGCTTTCTTT. Its protein product is CASSKTVEAFF. The full variable domain, its missing parts supplied by reference TRBV28 and TRBJ1-1, is DVKVTQSSRYLVKRTGEKVFLECVQDMDHENMFWYRQDPGLGLRLIYFSYDVKMKEKGDIPEGYSVSREKKERFSLILESASTNQTSMYLCASSKTVEAFFGQGTRLTVV.

This rearrangement joins TRBV7-9 to TRBJ2-7; tentatively, D is TRBD1 (5 bases). The CDR3 runs to 16 residues. The germline gives CDR1 SEHNR, CDR2 FQNEAQ (reference sequence). Deletions cut 3 bases from V and 0 bases from J, with 15 bases between. The CDR3 region has the DNA TGTGCCAGCAGCTTTCCTGACGCAGGGCGCTCCTACGAGCAGTACTTC. Amino acid sequence: CASSFPDAGRSYEQYF.

Only one count was recorded for this clone. The chain links TRBV7-2 to TRBJ1-4; possibly TRBD1 for D (5 bases). The V end was cut by 1 base, the J end by 8 bases, with 11 bases between. The CDR3 covers 14 residues. Germline values: CDR1 SGHTA, CDR2 FQGNSA. As DNA, the CDR3 is TGTGCCAGCAGCTTAGGGGGGACTCTGGAAAAACTGTTTTTT. Translated: CASSLGGTLEKLFF.

The chain uses TRBV2 and TRBJ1-6; 9 bases fit TRBD1. Unmatched junction bases numbered 3, after V lost 4 bases and J lost 5 bases. CDR3 length: 15 residues. The germline gives CDR1 SNHLY, CDR2 FYNNEI. The CDR3 DNA reads TGTGCCAGCAGTGGAGACAGGGGGAATAATTCACCCCTCCACTTT. Translating it yields CASSGDRGNNSPLHF.